This is a list of T cell receptor beta chains from one sample in a study of OX40 agonist ivuxolimab in advanced cancers. The table came from immunoSEQ multiplex PCR; TCRdb's copy has only in-frame clones and leaves some out. The repertoire holds some 60,000 clones, around four fifths seen once, with roughly 5% in the top ten. Specimen: CD4+ or CD8+ T cells sorted from blood, collected in a trial of the OX40 agonist ivuxolimab. These receptors were collected from an adult with an advanced solid tumor such as melanoma, head and neck, liver or kidney cancer. Each CDR3 is given with its conserved first and last residue. The D gene is left open where the match is weak. The size field is filled for only some rows; it gives once, few, many or a size class.

clone size	J gene	D gene	V gene	CDR3 DNA	CDR3 protein
.	TRBJ2-7	TRBD2	TRBV5-1	TGCGCCAGCAGCTACCCGACTAGCGGGAGCCACGAGCAGTACTTC	CASSYPTSGSHEQYF
.	TRBJ2-2	.	TRBV7-9	TGTGCCAGCAGTAACCAGGGTTCTAGCTACACCGGGGAGCTGTTTTTT	CASSNQGSSYTGELFF
.	TRBJ2-7	.	TRBV7-9	TGTGCCAGCAGCTTAGCGGGGGACGGAGACTACGAGCAGTACTTC	CASSLAGDGDYEQYF
.	TRBJ1-5	.	TRBV7-2	TGTGCCAGCAGCTTAAACCCAGGGTATAGCAATCAGCCCCAGCATTTT	CASSLNPGYSNQPQHF
few	TRBJ1-5	TRBD1	TRBV7-8	TGTGCCAGCAGCCCTGGGACAGCTTATAGCAATCAGCCCCAGCATTTT	CASSPGTAYSNQPQHF
.	TRBJ2-7	TRBD2	TRBV30	TGTGCCGGGAAGCGGGGCCAGGGCCCTTACGAGCAGTACTTC	CAGKRGQGPYEQYF
once	TRBJ2-5	TRBD1	TRBV2	TGTGCCAGCAGTGGAGTAGGGGGCGCAGAAGAGACCCAGTACTTC	CASSGVGGAEETQYF
few	TRBJ2-5	.	TRBV7-3	TGTGCCAGCCCCAAGGGGGTCACCCCACAAGAGACCCAGTACTTC	CASPKGVTPQETQYF
.	TRBJ1-1	TRBD1	TRBV4-2	TGTGCCAGCAGCCAAGATCAGGCCAGGGGGCGAACTGAAGCTTTCTTT	CASSQDQARGRTEAFF
.	TRBJ1-5	TRBD1	TRBV28	TGTGCCAGCAGTTCAGGGGGAGAGGGTAATCAGCCCCAGCATTTT	CASSSGGEGNQPQHF
.	TRBJ2-7	TRBD2	TRBV10-3	TGTGCCATCAGTGACACCCTAGCGGGGAATGAGTACTTC	CAISDTLAGNEYF
.	TRBJ2-7	.	TRBV18	TGTGCCAGCTCCCGACCAGGGTCGTCGCAGTACTTC	CASSRPGSSQYF
few	TRBJ2-5	.	TRBV7-2	TGTGCCAGCAGCCCCAGGGTTCAAGAGACCCAGTACTTC	CASSPRVQETQYF
.	TRBJ2-7	TRBD1	TRBV30	TGTGCCTGGAGTGGTATGGACAGGCCCTACGAGCAGTACTTC	CAWSGMDRPYEQYF
.	TRBJ1-1	TRBD1	TRBV6-1	TGTGCCAGCAGTGAATCGGGACAGGGGGCTGGGACTGAAGCTTTCTTT	CASSESGQGAGTEAFF
.	TRBJ2-1	.	TRBV7-8	TGTGCCAGCAGCCTAATGGAGAGGTCCTACAATGAGCAGTTCTTC	CASSLMERSYNEQFF
.	TRBJ2-1	.	TRBV7-2	TGTGCCAGCAGCTTAGACGGGGCATCCTACAATGAGCAGTTCTTC	CASSLDGASYNEQFF
.	TRBJ1-3	.	TRBV2	TGTGCCAGCAGTGCAGGGAGGAACACCATATATTTT	CASSAGRNTIYF
.	TRBJ2-7	.	TRBV7-9	TGTGCCAGCAGCGTTCACTACGAGCAGTACTTC	CASSVHYEQYF
.	TRBJ2-3	TRBD2	TRBV5-6	TGTGCCAGCAGCTTTGATCGCGGGGGATCCACAGATACGCAGTATTTT	CASSFDRGGSTDTQYF
.	TRBJ2-2	TRBD2	TRBV10-3	TGTGCCATCAGTGGAGGAACTCTAGGTGGGAGGGCCTCCGGGGAGCTGTTTTTT	CAISGGTLGGRASGELFF
.	TRBJ1-1	.	TRBV2	TGTGCCAGCAGAATGACGATTGAAGCTTTCTTT	CASRMTIEAFF
.	TRBJ2-1	.	TRBV5-6	TGTGCCAGCAGCCAACCGCCGGGGTTCTACAATGAGCAGTTCTTC	CASSQPPGFYNEQFF
.	TRBJ2-7	TRBD2	TRBV13	TGTGCCAGCAGCTTAGGCCAAGCGGGGGGGGACTACGAGCAGTACTTC	CASSLGQAGGDYEQYF
.	TRBJ1-2	.	TRBV5-1	TGCGCCAGCAGAGACGACAGTTATGGCTACACCTTC	CASRDDSYGYTF
.	TRBJ2-7	TRBD2	TRBV14	TGTGCCAGCAGCCACACGACTAGCGGGGGCCCCTACGAGCAGTACTTC	CASSHTTSGGPYEQYF
.	TRBJ2-5	TRBD1	TRBV2	TGTGCCAGCAAATGGACAGGGAGAGAGACCCAGTACTTC	CASKWTGRETQYF
.	TRBJ2-2	TRBD2	TRBV28	TGTGCCAGCAGTTCCGCACTAGCGGGGGGGTGGGAGCTGTTTTTT	CASSSALAGGWELFF